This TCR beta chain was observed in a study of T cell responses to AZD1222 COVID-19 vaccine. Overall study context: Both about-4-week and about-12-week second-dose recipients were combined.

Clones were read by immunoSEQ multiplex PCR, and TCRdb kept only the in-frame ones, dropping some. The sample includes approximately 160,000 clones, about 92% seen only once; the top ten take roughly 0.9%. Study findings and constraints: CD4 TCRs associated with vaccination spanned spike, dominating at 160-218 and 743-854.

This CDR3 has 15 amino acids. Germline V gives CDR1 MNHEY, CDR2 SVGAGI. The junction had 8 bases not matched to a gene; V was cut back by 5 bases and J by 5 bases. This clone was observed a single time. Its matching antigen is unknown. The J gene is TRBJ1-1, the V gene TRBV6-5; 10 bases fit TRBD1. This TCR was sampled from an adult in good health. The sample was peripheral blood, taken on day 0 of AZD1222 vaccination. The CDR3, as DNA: TGTGCCAGCAGTCGTTGGGGACAGGGGACGACTGAAGCTTTCTTT. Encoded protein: CASSRWGQGTTEAFF.